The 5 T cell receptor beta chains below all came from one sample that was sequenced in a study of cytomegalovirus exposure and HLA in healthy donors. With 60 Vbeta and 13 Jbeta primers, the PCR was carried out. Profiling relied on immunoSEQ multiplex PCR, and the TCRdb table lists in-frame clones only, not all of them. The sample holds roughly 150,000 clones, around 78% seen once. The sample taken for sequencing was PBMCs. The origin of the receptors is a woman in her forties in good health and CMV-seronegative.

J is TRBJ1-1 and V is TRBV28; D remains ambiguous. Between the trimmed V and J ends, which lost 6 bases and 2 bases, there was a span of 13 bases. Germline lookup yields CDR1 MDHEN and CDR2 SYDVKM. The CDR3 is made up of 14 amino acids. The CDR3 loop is CASSFDSPNTEAFF. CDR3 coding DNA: TGTGCCAGCAGCTTCGACTCACCAAACACTGAAGCTTTCTTT.

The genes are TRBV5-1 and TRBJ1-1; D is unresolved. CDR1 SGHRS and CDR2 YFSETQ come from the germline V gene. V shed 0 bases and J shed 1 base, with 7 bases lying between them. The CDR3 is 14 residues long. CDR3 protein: CASSLVGENTEAFF. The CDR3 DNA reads TGCGCCAGCAGCTTGGTCGGAGAGAACACTGAAGCTTTCTTT.

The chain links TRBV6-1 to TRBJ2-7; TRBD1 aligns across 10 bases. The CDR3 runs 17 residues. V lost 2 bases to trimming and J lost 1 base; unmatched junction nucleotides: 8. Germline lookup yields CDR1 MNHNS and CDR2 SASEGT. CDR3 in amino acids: CASSENLGTGDSYEQYF. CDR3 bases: TGTGCCAGCAGTGAAAATTTAGGGACAGGGGATTCCTACGAGCAGTACTTC.

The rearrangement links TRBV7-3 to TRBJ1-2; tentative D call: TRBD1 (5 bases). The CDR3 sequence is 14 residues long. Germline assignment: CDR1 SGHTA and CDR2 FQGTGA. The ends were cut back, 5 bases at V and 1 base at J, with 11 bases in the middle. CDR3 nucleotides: TGTGCCAGCAGCATTGACAGTTTTAACTATGGCTACACCTTC. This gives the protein CASSIDSFNYGYTF.

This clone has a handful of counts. This CDR3 is CASSQEATVNYGYTF. The CDR3 DNA sequence: TGCGCCAGCAGCCAAGAGGCGACAGTAAACTATGGCTACACCTTC. The rearrangement joins TRBV4-1 to TRBJ1-2; D is possibly TRBD1 (5 bases). The CDR3 is made up of 15 amino acids. With 0 bases removed from V and 2 bases from J, the gap between germline ends came to 10 bases. Per the germline V gene, CDR1 is MGHRA and CDR2 is YSYEKL.